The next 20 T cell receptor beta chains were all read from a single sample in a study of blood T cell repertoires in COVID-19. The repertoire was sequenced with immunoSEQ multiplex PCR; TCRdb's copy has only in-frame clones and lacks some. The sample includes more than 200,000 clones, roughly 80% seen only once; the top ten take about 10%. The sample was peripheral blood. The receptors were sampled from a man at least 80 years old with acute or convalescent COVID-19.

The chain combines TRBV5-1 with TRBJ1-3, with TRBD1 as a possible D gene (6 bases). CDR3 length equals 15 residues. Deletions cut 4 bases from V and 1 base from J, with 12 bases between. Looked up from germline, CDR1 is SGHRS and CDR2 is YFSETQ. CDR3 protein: CASSPDSRSGNTIYF. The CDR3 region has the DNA TGCGCCAGCAGCCCGGACAGTCGGTCTGGAAACACCATATATTTT.

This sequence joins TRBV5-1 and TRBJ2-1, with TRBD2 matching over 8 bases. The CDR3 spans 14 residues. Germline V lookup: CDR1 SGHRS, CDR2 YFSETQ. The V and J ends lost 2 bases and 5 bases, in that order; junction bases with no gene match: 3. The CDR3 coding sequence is TGCGCCAGCAGCTTTAGCGGGGCCAACAATGAGCAGTTCTTC. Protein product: CASSFSGANNEQFF.

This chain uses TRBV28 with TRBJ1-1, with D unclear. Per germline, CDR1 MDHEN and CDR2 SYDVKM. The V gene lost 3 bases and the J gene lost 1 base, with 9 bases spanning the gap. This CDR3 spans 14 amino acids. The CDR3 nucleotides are TGTGCCAGCAGTTTCGGGTTCTCGAACACTGAAGCTTTCTTT. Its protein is CASSFGFSNTEAFF. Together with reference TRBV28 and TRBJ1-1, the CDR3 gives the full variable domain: DVKVTQSSRYLVKRTGEKVFLECVQDMDHENMFWYRQDPGLGLRLIYFSYDVKMKEKGDIPEGYSVSREKKERFSLILESASTNQTSMYLCASSFGFSNTEAFFGQGTRLTVV.

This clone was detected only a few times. This CDR3 reads CASSLAGSPRPQHF. The CDR3 bases are TGTGCCAGCAGTTTAGCCGGGTCCCCCAGGCCCCAGCATTTT. The rearrangement uses TRBV28 and TRBJ1-5; D not resolved. Trimming took off 2 bases at V and 9 bases at J, with 14 bases between the two ends. This CDR3 region has 14 residues. Germline V lookup: CDR1 MDHEN, CDR2 SYDVKM. Full variable domain (remainder filled in from reference TRBV28 and TRBJ1-5): DVKVTQSSRYLVKRTGEKVFLECVQDMDHENMFWYRQDPGLGLRLIYFSYDVKMKEKGDIPEGYSVSREKKERFSLILESASTNQTSMYLCASSLAGSPRPQHFGDGTRLSIL.

The CDR3 is CASSLGQGRETQYF. Written as DNA, the CDR3 is TGTGCCAGCAGCCTGGGACAGGGAAGGGAGACCCAGTACTTC. The chain employs TRBV11-1 and TRBJ2-5, with 9 bases that match TRBD1. After removal of 5 bases from V and 5 bases from J, the junction contained 6 bases not matched to a gene. CDR3 length: 14 amino acids. The germline CDR1 and CDR2 sequences are SGHAT and FQDESV (reference sequence).

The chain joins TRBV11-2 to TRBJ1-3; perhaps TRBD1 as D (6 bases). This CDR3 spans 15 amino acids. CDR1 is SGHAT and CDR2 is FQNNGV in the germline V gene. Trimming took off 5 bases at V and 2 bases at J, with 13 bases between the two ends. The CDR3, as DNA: TGTGCCAGCAGCGTGACGACAGGACCTGGAAACACCATATATTTT. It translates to CASSVTTGPGNTIYF.

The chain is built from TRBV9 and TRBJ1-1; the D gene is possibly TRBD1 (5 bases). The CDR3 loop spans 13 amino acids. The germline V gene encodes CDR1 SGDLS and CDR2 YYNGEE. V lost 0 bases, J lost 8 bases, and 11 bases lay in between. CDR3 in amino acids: CASSVAVRQEAFF. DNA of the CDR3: TGTGCCAGCAGCGTAGCCGTTAGACAGGAAGCTTTCTTT.

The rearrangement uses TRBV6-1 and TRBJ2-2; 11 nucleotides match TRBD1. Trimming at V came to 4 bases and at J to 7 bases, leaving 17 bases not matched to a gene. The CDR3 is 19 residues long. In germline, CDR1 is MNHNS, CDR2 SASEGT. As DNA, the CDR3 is TGTGCCAGCAGTGCCTCCCGACCGGGACAGGGGGGGAGGGACGGGGAGCTGTTTTTT. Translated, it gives CASSASRPGQGGRDGELFF.

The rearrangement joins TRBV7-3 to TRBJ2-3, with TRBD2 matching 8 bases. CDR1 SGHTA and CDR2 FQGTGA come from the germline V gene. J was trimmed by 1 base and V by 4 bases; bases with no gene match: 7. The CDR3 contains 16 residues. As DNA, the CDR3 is TGTGCCAGCAGCTCACGTAGCGGGACTGGCACAGATACGCAGTATTTT. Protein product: CASSSRSGTGTDTQYF.

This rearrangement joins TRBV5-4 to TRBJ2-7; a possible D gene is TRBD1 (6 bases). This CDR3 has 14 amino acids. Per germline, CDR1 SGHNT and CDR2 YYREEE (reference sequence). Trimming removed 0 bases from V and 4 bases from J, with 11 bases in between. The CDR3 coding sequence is TGTGCCAGCAGCTTGGATGGACAGACTTACGAGCAGTACTTC. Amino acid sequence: CASSLDGQTYEQYF.

The CDR3 DNA sequence: TGTGCCAGCAGCTTAGTCATGCAGGGCGGCTATGGCTACACCTTC. Protein sequence: CASSLVMQGGYGYTF. The V call is TRBV7-9, the J call TRBJ1-2; TRBD1 is a possible D gene (5 bases). The V end lost 1 base, the J end lost 4 bases, and 13 bases lay between the germline ends. The CDR3 extends over 15 amino acids. Germline V gives CDR1 SEHNR, CDR2 FQNEAQ (reference sequence).

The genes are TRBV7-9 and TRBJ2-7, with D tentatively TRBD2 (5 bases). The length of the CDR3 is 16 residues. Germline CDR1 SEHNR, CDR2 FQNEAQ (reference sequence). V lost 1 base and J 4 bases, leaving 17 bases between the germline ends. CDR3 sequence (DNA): TGTGCCAGCAGCTTAGTCGGCGGCGGGTCGGGATACGAGCAGTACTTC. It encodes CASSLVGGGSGYEQYF. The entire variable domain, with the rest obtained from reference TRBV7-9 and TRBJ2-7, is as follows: DTGVSQNPRHKITKRGQNVTFRCDPISEHNRLYWYRQTLGQGPEFLTYFQNEAQLEKSRLLSDRFSAERPKGSFSTLEIQRTEQGDSAMYLCASSLVGGGSGYEQYFGPGTRLTVT.

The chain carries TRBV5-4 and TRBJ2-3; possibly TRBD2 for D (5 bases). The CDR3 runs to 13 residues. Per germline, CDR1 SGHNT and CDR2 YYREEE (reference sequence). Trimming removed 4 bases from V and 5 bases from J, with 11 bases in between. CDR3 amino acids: CASSTDWRDTQYF. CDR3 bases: TGTGCCAGCAGCACGGACTGGCGAGATACGCAGTATTTT.

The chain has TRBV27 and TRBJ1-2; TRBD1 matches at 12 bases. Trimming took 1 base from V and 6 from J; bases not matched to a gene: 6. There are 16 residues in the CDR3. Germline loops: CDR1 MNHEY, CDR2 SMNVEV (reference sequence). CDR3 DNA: TGTGCCAGCAGTTTATATAAGGGACAGGGGGCGAATGGCTACACCTTC. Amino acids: CASSLYKGQGANGYTF.

CDR3 in amino acids: CASSLVNQGGYGYTF. In DNA form, the CDR3 reads TGCGCCAGCAGCTTGGTCAACCAAGGGGGCTATGGCTACACCTTC. V usage is TRBV5-1 and J usage is TRBJ1-2, with a possible D match to TRBD1 (6 bases). V was clipped by 0 bases and J by 4 bases, with 13 bases between them. The CDR3 loop spans 15 amino acids. Per germline, CDR1 SGHRS and CDR2 YFSETQ. Supplemented by reference TRBV5-1 and TRBJ1-2, the full variable domain reads KAGVTQTPRYLIKTRGQQVTLSCSPISGHRSVSWYQQTPGQGLQFLFEYFSETQRNKGNFPGRFSGRQFSNSRSEMNVSTLELGDSALYLCASSLVNQGGYGYTFGSGTRLTVV.

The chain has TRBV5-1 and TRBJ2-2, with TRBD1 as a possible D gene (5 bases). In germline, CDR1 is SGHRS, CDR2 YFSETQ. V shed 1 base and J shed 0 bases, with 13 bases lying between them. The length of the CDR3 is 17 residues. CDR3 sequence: CASSLQGTHANTGELFF. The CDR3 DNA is TGCGCCAGCAGCTTGCAGGGTACTCACGCGAACACCGGGGAGCTGTTTTTT.

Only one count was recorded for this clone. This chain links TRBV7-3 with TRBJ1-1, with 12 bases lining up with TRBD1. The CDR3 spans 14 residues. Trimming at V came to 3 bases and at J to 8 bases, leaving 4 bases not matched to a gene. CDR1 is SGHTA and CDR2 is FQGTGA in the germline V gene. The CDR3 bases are TGTGCCAGCAGCTTGGGACAGGGGGCGGGAGAAGCTTTCTTT. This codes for CASSLGQGAGEAFF.

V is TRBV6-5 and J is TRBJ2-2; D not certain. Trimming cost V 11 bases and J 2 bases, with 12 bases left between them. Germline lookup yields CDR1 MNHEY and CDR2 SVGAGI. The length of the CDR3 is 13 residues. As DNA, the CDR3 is TGTGCCTTCCGGGTCCTAAACACCGGGGAGCTGTTTTTT. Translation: CAFRVLNTGELFF.

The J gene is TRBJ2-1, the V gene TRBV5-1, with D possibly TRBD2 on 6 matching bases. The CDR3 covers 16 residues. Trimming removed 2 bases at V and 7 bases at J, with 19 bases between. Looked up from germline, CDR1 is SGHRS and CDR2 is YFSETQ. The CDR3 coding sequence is TGCGCCAGCAGCTTTTTTCCCGGGACTGATAGGAATGAGCAGTTCTTC. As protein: CASSFFPGTDRNEQFF.

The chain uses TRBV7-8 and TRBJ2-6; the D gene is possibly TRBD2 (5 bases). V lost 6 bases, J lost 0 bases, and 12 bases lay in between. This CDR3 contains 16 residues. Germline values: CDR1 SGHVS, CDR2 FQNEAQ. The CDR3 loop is CASRTGFFSGANVLTF. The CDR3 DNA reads TGTGCCAGCAGAACGGGGTTTTTCTCTGGGGCCAACGTCCTGACTTTC. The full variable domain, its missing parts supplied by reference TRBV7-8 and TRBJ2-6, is GAGVSQSPRYKVAKRGQDVALRCDPISGHVSLFWYQQALGQGPEFLTYFQNEAQLDKSGLPSDRFFAERPEGSVSTLKIQRTQQEDSAVYLCASRTGFFSGANVLTFGAGSRLTVL.